This T cell receptor (beta chain) was identified in a study of graft-versus-host responses after intestinal transplantation (dated by TCRdb to about 2021). Regarding the research as a whole: Recipients received multivisceral, liver-intestinal, or isolated intestinal transplants. Every recipient was given anti-thymocyte globulin induction, followed by roughly 3 years of maintenance tacrolimus and steroids. Bulk TCR-beta CDR3 sequencing was used to track graft-versus-host and host-versus-graft alloreactive T cell clones in the graft, circulation and bone marrow after intestinal transplantation. To identify alloreactive clones, pre-transplant mixed lymphocyte reaction products were sequenced and compared with unstimulated pre-transplant donor and recipient T cells. The cohort enrolled about two dozen intestinal transplant recipients, one of whom was a retransplant, and a few patients without pretransplant specimens were excluded. A peak of at least 4% donor T cells among recipient peripheral blood mononuclear cells was the definition used for donor T cell macrochimerism. Instead of going to the commercial service, samples from three later patients were sequenced in-house on an Illumina MiSeq and processed with MiXCR. Results and caveats for the whole study, not just this receptor: GvH clones were detected in recipient bone marrow, and some of these GvH clones were observed earlier in ileal mucosa or blood, consistent with an intestinal mucosal origin. In patients with donor T cell macrochimerism, the allografts had high GvH to HvG T cell clonal ratios. The conclusions were limited by the relatively low number and heterogeneity of the intestinal transplant patients. Early after transplant, peak levels of circulating GvH clones were found to be associated with declines in HvG clones.

Cut back by 2 bases and 7 bases, the V and J ends lie 11 bases apart. The CDR3 sequence holds 13 residues, the cysteine and phenylalanine included. CDR3 DNA only is kept here, 39 bases in frame from base 1. The germline V gene sets CDR1 to MGHDK and CDR2 to SYGVNS. The library relied on the immunoSEQ multiplex PCR assay. For most patients, genomic DNA was isolated with the Qiagen DNeasy Blood and Tissue Kit and sent frozen to Adaptive Biotechnologies for TCR sequencing. Adaptive Biotechnologies carried out high-throughput TCR-beta CDR3 sequencing of genomic DNA for most patients. The study's processing was this. TCR sequencing data were retrieved from Adaptive's ImmunoSEQ software for some 19 patients, whereas a few other patients were processed with MiXCR and VDJtools. CD4 versus CD8 sorting errors were corrected by removing sequences found in both subsets at a frequency ratio below 5:1. CDR3 nucleotide sequences shared by donor and recipient were removed because the origin of these sequences could not be assigned. At least 2-fold expansion over unstimulated cells and a minimum CFSE-low frequency of 0.002% (template counts) or 0.001% (read counts) were required for clones to be classified as alloreactive. Clones detected in sequenced pre-transplant spleen, lymph node, or MLR CFSE-low populations of the donor or recipient were defined as mappable. The cumulative frequency of alloreactive clones was calculated as a percentage of all sequences, weighted by copy number. TCRdb's version of the immuneACCESS table is confined to in-frame rearrangements and falls short of the full clone set. An unresolved V gene accounts for under half of the shortfall where checked; the remainder is of unknown origin. V, J and clone size are taken as reported in that table, and D and trimming were inferred from the DNA itself. The sample yields about 120,000 clones; just under 95% were counted once. The ten largest account for approximately 0.11% of the sample.

Regarding this clone: Its antigen remains undetermined. The sample holds no much larger clone one base away, and base qualities are not on file.

The time point label, read with the paper, signifies: cells obtained before transplantation from donor or recipient. CD3+CD4+ and CD3+CD8+ populations were FACS-sorted from unstimulated pre-transplant donor and recipient cells taken from spleen or lymph nodes. This sequence originates from a human donor who received an intestinal transplant. Recombination connected TRBV25-1 to TRBJ1-2; a tentative D match to TRBD1 spans 5 bases. This material consisted of unstimulated CD4+ T cells sorted from spleen or lymph node cells, taken before intestinal transplant. The DNA sequence is as follows: TGTGCCAGCAGTGAAATTGGACAAGGTGGCTACACCTTC. This yields the protein CASSEIGQGGYTF.